The next 24 T cell receptor beta chains were all read from a single sample in a study of siplizumab effects on memory and regulatory T cells. This table comes from immunoSEQ multiplex PCR, and its TCRdb copy is limited to in-frame clones, with some not included. The profile covers under 110,000 clones, with roughly 91% appearing a single time and approximately 12% taken by the ten largest. The specimen sequenced was non-Treg CD4+ T cells sorted from blood. Receptors were obtained from a human donor in good health.

The chain joins TRBV5-1 to TRBJ2-7; D possibly corresponds to TRBD2 (6 bases). Trimming removed 4 bases from V and 0 bases from J, with 14 bases in between. The length of the CDR3 is 15 residues. The germline gives CDR1 SGHRS, CDR2 YFSETQ. The CDR3 coding sequence is TGCGCCAGCAGCAGAGTCCCGGGGGACTCCTACGAGCAGTACTTC. Protein product: CASSRVPGDSYEQYF.

J is TRBJ1-2 and V is TRBV10-3, with D possibly matching TRBD1 (5 bases). The V gene's germline CDR1 is ENHRY and CDR2 SYGVKD. V was cut by 6 bases and J by 1 base, with 12 bases left in between. The CDR3 extends over 14 amino acids. The chain's CDR3 is CAIRDQGLNYGYTF. The DNA for the CDR3 is TGTGCCATCAGGGACCAGGGCCTTAACTATGGCTACACCTTC.

The rearrangement links TRBV11-3 to TRBJ2-7, with D maybe TRBD1 (5 bases). V was pared by 2 bases and J by 6 bases, with 14 bases between. CDR1 and CDR2 from the germline V gene are SGHNT and YENEEA. This CDR3 comprises 14 residues. CDR3 DNA sequence: TGTGCCAGCAGCTTATTTATGTCAGGGTCCGAGCAGTACTTC. It yields the protein CASSLFMSGSEQYF.

This chain uses TRBV27 with TRBJ1-2; tentatively, D is TRBD1 (6 bases). Germline assignment: CDR1 MNHEY and CDR2 SMNVEV (reference sequence). This CDR3 has 15 residues. The germline V and J ends were trimmed by 0 bases and 9 bases, with 17 bases remaining between them. The CDR3 region is CASSLSGGSPGSYTF. CDR3 nucleotide sequence: TGTGCCAGCAGTTTATCGGGGGGCTCCCCCGGTAGCTACACCTTC.

CDR3 sequence reads: CASSARLNTEAFF. CDR3 DNA sequence: TGTGCCAGTAGTGCCAGGCTGAACACTGAAGCTTTCTTT. The chain is built from TRBV19 and TRBJ1-1; D gene ambiguous. The CDR3 is 13 amino acids. Germline V gene data show CDR1 as LNHDA and CDR2 as SQIVND (reference sequence). V dropped 5 bases and J dropped 0 bases, with 7 bases sitting between them.

This chain joins TRBV7-8 and TRBJ2-7; D unclear. Trimming shortened V by 5 bases and J by 1 base, and 9 bases separated the two germline ends. The CDR3 is 13 residues long. CDR1 and CDR2 from the germline V gene are SGHVS and FQNEAQ. CDR3 protein: CASSLYGSYEQYF. The CDR3 bases are TGTGCCAGCAGCCTCTACGGTTCCTACGAGCAGTACTTC.

This clone has a single count. The CDR3 protein is CASSLGNTIYF. DNA for the CDR3: TGTGCCAGCAGCTTAGGGAACACCATATATTTT. The gene calls are TRBV7-6 and TRBJ1-3; no definite D call. Trimming cost V 1 base and J 7 bases, with 2 bases left between them. The CDR3 sequence is 11 residues long. CDR1 and CDR2 from the germline V gene are SGHVS and FNYEAQ.

This rearrangement joins TRBV4-1 to TRBJ2-1; D remains ambiguous. The CDR3 is 13 residues long. CDR1 and CDR2 (germline): MGHRA, YSYEKL. Trimming removed 3 bases at V and 15 bases at J, with 18 bases between. The CDR3 reads CASSHPRPPLPFF. The CDR3 region has the DNA TGCGCCAGCAGCCACCCCCGGCCCCCCCTACCGTTCTTC.

V and J are TRBV5-1 and TRBJ2-3; 7 bases match TRBD2. V shed 1 base and J 3 bases; nucleotides not matched to a gene: 5. The CDR3 contains 15 residues. The germline V gene has CDR1 SGHRS and CDR2 YFSETQ. The CDR3 DNA follows: TGCGCCAGCAGCTTGTTTACGGGAGGAACAGATACGCAGTATTTT. Translating gives CASSLFTGGTDTQYF.

This chain links TRBV7-8 with TRBJ2-6, with 13 positions matching TRBD2. After removal of 5 bases from V and 1 base from J, the junction contained 8 bases not matched to a gene. CDR1 and CDR2 from the germline V gene are SGHVS and FQNEAQ. The length of the CDR3 is 19 residues. The CDR3 spells CASSTTSGRARSGANVLTF. CDR3 bases: TGTGCCAGCAGCACAACTAGCGGGAGGGCCCGGTCTGGGGCCAACGTCCTGACTTTC.

This chain connects TRBV18 to TRBJ2-5; D gene uncertain. The germline V gene has CDR1 KGHSH and CDR2 LQKENI. Deletions cut 0 bases from V and 4 bases from J, with 9 bases between. The CDR3 extends over 14 amino acids. Here the CDR3 DNA reads TGTGCCAGCTCACCACCGTCGGAGTTAGAGACCCAGTACTTC. Residues: CASSPPSELETQYF.

With respect to this clone: The junction does not match germline at one end; this may be a read error. This rearrangement joins TRBV6-6 to TRBJ2-3, with a tentative D call TRBD1 (6 bases). CDR1 and CDR2 from the germline V gene are MNHNY and SVGAGI (reference sequence). The length of the CDR3 is 16 residues. The CDR3 coding sequence is TGTGCCAGCAGTTATCGGACAGCTATTAGCACGGATACGCAGTATTTT. Translation: CASSYRTAISTDTQYF.

The chain links TRBV19 to TRBJ1-1, with D maybe TRBD1 (6 bases). The CDR3 has 14 amino acids. V lost 6 bases, J lost 0 bases, and 11 bases lay in between. Per germline, CDR1 LNHDA and CDR2 SQIVND (reference sequence). The CDR3 DNA sequence: TGTGCCAGTAGGAAGGGACACATGAACACTGAAGCTTTCTTT. This encodes CASRKGHMNTEAFF.

V and J are TRBV5-6 and TRBJ1-5; D unclear. Trimming pared 0 bases from V and 6 bases from J, leaving 4 bases between. This CDR3 is built from 12 residues. Germline loops: CDR1 SGHDT, CDR2 YYEEEE. CDR3 DNA: TGTGCCAGCAGCTTGGTAGGTCAGCCCCAGCATTTT. Translating it yields CASSLVGQPQHF.

This chain uses TRBV9 with TRBJ2-3; D remains unclear. CDR3 length: 14 amino acids. Trimming took 0 bases from V and 6 from J, leaving 11 bases between them. The V gene's germline CDR1 is SGDLS and CDR2 YYNGEE. DNA for the CDR3: TGTGCCAGCAGCGTAGCTCGTAGTAGGGATACGCAGTATTTT. Its translation: CASSVARSRDTQYF. The whole variable domain, filled in from reference TRBV9 and TRBJ2-3, reads DSGVTQTPKHLITATGQRVTLRCSPRSGDLSVYWYQQSLDQGLQFLIQYYNGEERAKGNILERFSAQQFPDLHSELNLSSLELGDSALYFCASSVARSRDTQYFGPGTRLTVL.

This chain links TRBV19 with TRBJ2-2; D might be TRBD2 (6 bases). Trimming removed 7 bases from V and 4 bases from J, with 19 bases in between. The length of the CDR3 is 16 residues. Germline-derived CDR1 and CDR2 are LNHDA and SQIVND (reference sequence). CDR3 in amino acids: CASTLPGVVGTGELFF. DNA of the CDR3: TGTGCCAGTACCCTTCCGGGGGTAGTGGGCACCGGGGAGCTGTTTTTT.

The V and J genes are TRBV29-1 and TRBJ1-1; D unresolved. Per germline, CDR1 SQVTM and CDR2 ANQGSEA. CDR3 length: 13 amino acids. Trimming cost V 7 bases and J 1 base, with 13 bases left between them. CDR3 DNA: TGCAGCGGGTTAGGACGGACGAACACTGAAGCTTTCTTT. Protein sequence: CSGLGRTNTEAFF.

The chain uses TRBV4-1 and TRBJ2-2; D not certain. The CDR3 runs to 15 residues. The germline gives CDR1 MGHRA, CDR2 YSYEKL. V lost 0 bases and J 1 base, leaving 6 bases between the germline ends. As DNA, the CDR3 is TGCGCCAGCAGCCAAGAGCGAGGGAACACCGGGGAGCTGTTTTTT. This sequence encodes CASSQERGNTGELFF.

The gene calls are TRBV5-1 and TRBJ1-2; no firm D call. Trimming removed 4 bases from V and 5 bases from J, with 15 bases in between. This CDR3 is 14 amino acids long. The germline V gene has CDR1 SGHRS and CDR2 YFSETQ. In nucleotides, the CDR3 is TGCGCCAGCAGCCTTTCGTTCCTTTCTTATGGCTACACCTTC. Amino acids: CASSLSFLSYGYTF.

A single count supports this clone. The chain couples TRBV10-2 to TRBJ2-3, with TRBD2 as a possible D gene (6 bases). Germline CDR1 and CDR2: WSHSY and SAAADI. Deletions cut 0 bases from V and 11 bases from J, with 18 bases between. The CDR3 spans 15 residues. CDR3 DNA sequence: TGCGCCAGCAGTGAGTCGAGATCGGCGGGATCAGAGCAGTATTTT. Its translation: CASSESRSAGSEQYF.

This clone occurred once. The chain combines TRBV30 with TRBJ1-1; D not resolved. Germline V CDR1 and CDR2: GTSNPN, SVGIG (reference sequence). This CDR3 is built from 13 residues. The germline V and J ends were trimmed by 2 bases and 8 bases, with 15 bases remaining between them. CDR3 amino acids: CAWSPEGGWEAFF. DNA for the CDR3: TGTGCCTGGAGTCCAGAGGGAGGCTGGGAAGCTTTCTTT.

The chain combines TRBV29-1 with TRBJ2-3, with TRBD1 as a possible D gene (5 bases). The CDR3 is 12 amino acids. Trimming pared 2 bases from V and 6 bases from J, leaving 9 bases between. Germline assignment: CDR1 SQVTM and CDR2 ANQGSEA. CDR3 protein: CSVEPGMDTQYF. The CDR3 DNA is TGCAGCGTTGAACCAGGGATGGATACGCAGTATTTT.

V and J are TRBV7-2 and TRBJ1-2, with D unclear. Germline V CDR1 and CDR2: SGHTA, FQGNSA. Trimming cost V 3 bases and J 8 bases, with 13 bases left between them. This CDR3 spans 13 amino acids. CDR3 sequence: CASSFPNSVGYTF. The DNA of the CDR3 is TGTGCCAGCAGCTTTCCGAATTCTGTAGGCTACACCTTC.

This chain uses TRBV5-1 with TRBJ2-1; 13 positions agree with TRBD2. This CDR3 is 17 amino acids long. Germline V CDR1 and CDR2: SGHRS, YFSETQ. Germline trimming cut 4 bases from V and 4 bases from J; bases unmatched to any gene: 8. CDR3 in DNA: TGCGCCAGCAGCCTGACCATGGGACTAGCGGGGTACAATGAGCAGTTCTTC. This sequence encodes CASSLTMGLAGYNEQFF.